These 19 T cell receptor beta chains share one sample of origin, sequenced in a study of T cell repertoires in cytomegalovirus infection. Their antigen targets remain unknown. TCRdb reprocessed the reads with MiXCR, giving one entry per CDR3 protein. In the table there are fewer than 950,000 distinct CDR3 sequences, around a third of which are singletons. Sequenced here: cultured CD8+ T cells from PBMCs, sampled from culture after CMV antigen stimulation. These receptors were collected from a human donor in good health (CMV status not recorded). Some clones in this sample may be carry-over from other donors' samples.

CDR3 DNA sequence: TGTGCCACCAGCAGAGCGTGGGGGGGGGGAGCGAACACTGAAGCTTTCTTT. Protein product: CATSRAWGGGANTEAFF. V gene TRBV15 combines with J gene TRBJ1-1, with a weak D call TRBD1 (5 bases). Between the trimmed V and J ends, which lost 1 base and 1 base, there was a span of 16 bases. Per the germline V gene, CDR1 is LNHNV and CDR2 is YYDKDF (reference sequence). CDR3 length equals 17 residues.

This clonotype was seen ten or more times. The V and J genes are TRBV6-1 and TRBJ1-1; no clear D. The ends were cut back, 3 bases at V and 3 bases at J, with 8 bases in the middle. The CDR3 is 13 amino acids. CDR1 MNHNS and CDR2 SASEGT come from the germline V gene. The DNA for the CDR3 is TGTGCCAGCAGTGAGGCACTAGACACTGAAGCTTTCTTT. Its protein is CASSEALDTEAFF.

This clonotype was seen a handful of times. The V call is TRBV4-1, the J call TRBJ2-5, with D uncertain. Per the germline V gene, CDR1 is MGHRA and CDR2 is YSYEKL. Trimming took off 0 bases at V and 5 bases at J, with 13 bases between the two ends. CDR3 length: 15 residues. Written as DNA, the CDR3 is TGCGCCAGCAGCCAAGACAGGACCTTCGCTGAGACCCAGTACTTC. Translating it yields CASSQDRTFAETQYF.

This clonotype was counted at least ten times. This sequence joins TRBV4-2 and TRBJ2-4; 7 bases align to TRBD2. The CDR3 has 15 residues. Per germline, CDR1 LGHNA and CDR2 YNFKEQ. Trimming removed 3 bases from V and 4 bases from J; junction bases left unmatched: 6. The chain's CDR3 is CASSQASGGKNIQYF. DNA of the CDR3: TGTGCCAGCAGCCAGGCTAGCGGTGGAAAAAACATTCAGTACTTC.

About this clonotype itself: An end of the junction does not agree with germline; a read error may underlie this. CDR3 coding DNA: TGTGTCAGCAGCCTAGGGAACTATGGCTACACCTTC. This sequence encodes CVSSLGNYGYTF. The J gene is TRBJ1-2, the V gene TRBV14; no firm D call. CDR3 length: 12 residues. Germline CDR1 and CDR2: SGHDN and FVKESK.

This rearrangement joins TRBV4-1 to TRBJ1-5; 7 bases line up with TRBD1. The J segment lost 0 bases and the V segment lost 0 bases, leaving 5 bases of the junction unmatched. CDR1 MGHRA and CDR2 YSYEKL come from the germline V gene. The CDR3 spans 17 residues. CDR3: CASSQEGGYPSNQPQHF. The CDR3 bases are TGCGCCAGCAGCCAAGAAGGGGGCTATCCTAGCAATCAGCCCCAGCATTTT.

This clonotype occurred a few times. The chain employs TRBV7-9 and TRBJ1-4; 8 positions match TRBD1. CDR1 and CDR2 from the germline V gene are SEHNR and FQNEAQ (reference sequence). The CDR3 contains 15 residues. Unmatched junction bases numbered 10, after V lost 5 bases and J lost 8 bases. In DNA, the CDR3 is TGTGCCAGCAGCATTGGACAGGGTGGATGGGAAAAACTGTTTTTT. Translating gives CASSIGQGGWEKLFF.

This chain joins TRBV12-5 and TRBJ1-5; D gene uncertain. V was cut by 0 bases and J by 0 bases, with 12 bases left in between. The germline CDR1 and CDR2 sequences are LGHNT and FRNRAP. The CDR3 sequence is 17 residues long. CDR3 amino acids: CASGLVVDLYSNQPQHF. The CDR3 DNA reads TGTGCTAGTGGTTTGGTAGTCGACTTATATAGCAATCAGCCCCAGCATTTT.

The rearrangement joins TRBV7-6 to TRBJ1-5, with 7 bases identical to TRBD1. The CDR3 spans 15 residues. Trimming removed 1 base from V and 3 bases from J; junction bases left unmatched: 3. Germline V gene data show CDR1 as SGHVS and CDR2 as FNYEAQ. CDR3: CASSLGGQVNQPQHF. The CDR3 region has the DNA TGTGCCAGCAGCTTAGGAGGACAGGTCAATCAGCCCCAGCATTTT.

This clonotype was counted between two and nine times. The gene calls are TRBV7-2 and TRBJ2-7; D is perhaps TRBD2 (6 bases). The V and J ends lost 5 bases and 5 bases respectively, with 28 bases between them. The CDR3 loop spans 18 amino acids. Looked up from germline, CDR1 is SGHTA and CDR2 is FQGNSA. The CDR3 nucleotides are TGTGCCAGCAGCCCGGGGGACGGAGCCCAAGAAGTTAGCCACGAGCAGTACTTC. As protein: CASSPGDGAQEVSHEQYF.

The chain employs TRBV6-6 and TRBJ1-2; D call uncertain. The germline gives CDR1 MNHNY, CDR2 SVGAGI (reference sequence). The ends were cut back, 5 bases at V and 6 bases at J, with 19 bases in the middle. The CDR3 is made up of 15 amino acids. The CDR3 protein is CASSKEGRNLDGYTF. CDR3 sequence (DNA): TGTGCCAGCAGTAAAGAGGGCAGGAATCTAGATGGCTACACCTTC.

V gene TRBV29-1 combines with J gene TRBJ1-2, with TRBD1 identical over 10 bases. The germline V gene encodes CDR1 SQVTM and CDR2 ANQGSEA. J lost 1 base, V lost 6 bases, and 17 bases had no gene match. The CDR3 extends over 18 amino acids. The CDR3 DNA reads as TGCAGCGTCCGGGACAGGGGCCTAACGCGGGACTTTAACTATGGCTACACCTTC. Translation gives CSVRDRGLTRDFNYGYTF.

This chain joins TRBV20-1 and TRBJ2-7, with 9 bases lining up with TRBD1. The junction had 2 bases not matched to a gene; V was cut back by 1 base and J by 4 bases. The germline V gene encodes CDR1 DFQATT and CDR2 SNEGSKA (reference sequence). The CDR3 runs to 13 residues. The CDR3 protein is CSARADRGYEQYV. The CDR3 region has the DNA TGCAGTGCTAGAGCGGACAGGGGTTACGAGCAGTACGTC.

This clonotype was counted only a few times. V gene TRBV7-3 combines with J gene TRBJ2-5; possibly TRBD2 for D (6 bases). The CDR3 is made up of 16 amino acids. The germline CDR1 and CDR2 sequences are SGHTA and FQGTGA. The V gene lost 5 bases and the J gene lost 5 bases, with 21 bases spanning the gap. CDR3 bases: TGTGCCAGCAGCCCCGGGAGTAGCCTAAGCCAGGAGACCCAGTACTTC. Encoded protein: CASSPGSSLSQETQYF.

The chain carries TRBV27 and TRBJ1-1; D uncertain. V was trimmed by 7 bases and J by 4 bases, leaving 16 bases between them. Germline values: CDR1 MNHEY, CDR2 SMNVEV (reference sequence). The CDR3 covers 14 residues. The DNA of the CDR3 is TGTGCCAGCAAGACTGGCACTTCTACCACTGAAGCTTTCTTT. It yields the protein CASKTGTSTTEAFF.

In this sample, this clonotype turned up many times. The J gene is TRBJ1-1, the V gene TRBV7-8, with 7 bases aligning to TRBD1. This CDR3 comprises 14 residues. V dropped 7 bases and J dropped 5; count of bases not matched to a gene: 10. Germline assignment: CDR1 SGHVS and CDR2 FQNEAQ. The chain's CDR3 is CASTSDRRMTEAFF. CDR3 nucleotide sequence: TGTGCCAGCACCTCGGACAGGCGTATGACTGAAGCTTTCTTT.

This clonotype was found a few times. The chain recombines TRBV6-5 with TRBJ2-3, with D possibly being TRBD1 (8 bases). Germline CDR1 reads MNHEY; CDR2 reads SVGAGI. The CDR3 is 18 amino acids. V lost 0 bases and J 0 bases, leaving 16 bases between the germline ends. The CDR3 reads CASSYSVQGGFSTDTQYF. Here the CDR3 DNA reads TGTGCCAGCAGTTACTCGGTACAGGGGGGGTTCAGCACAGATACGCAGTATTTT.

The table lists this clonotype with a count of one. The chain links TRBV7-9 to TRBJ1-2, with 9 bases identical to TRBD1. CDR1 is SEHNR and CDR2 is FQNEAQ in the germline V gene (reference sequence). CDR3 length equals 19 residues. With V trimmed by 4 bases and J by 3 bases, 18 bases remained unmatched. CDR3 DNA sequence: TGTGCCAGCAGCTCAGTAACCGGGACAGGGCTTTTTGTGGACTATGGCTACACCTTC. It translates to CASSSVTGTGLFVDYGYTF.

This clonotype occurred once. The CDR3 DNA is TGTGCCAGCAGCTTTCAACCTCCTAGCACAGATACGCAGTATTTT. Amino acid sequence: CASSFQPPSTDTQYF. V and J are TRBV5-5 and TRBJ2-3; unclear D gene. The CDR3 consists of 15 residues. CDR1 and CDR2 from the germline V gene are SGHKS and YYEKEE (reference sequence). Trimming pared 2 bases from V and 0 bases from J, leaving 10 bases between.